This record covers a single T cell receptor beta chain. This record belongs to a study of T-cell reconstitution after alpha-beta-depleted transplantation in children. A library of TCRbeta sequences, prepared with unique molecular identifiers, was generated. TCRdb analysed the PCR reads with MiXCR anew, one entry per CDR3 protein. The data contain hundreds of thousands of distinct CDR3 sequences, under 30% of them singletons. V lost 3 bases to trimming and J lost 1 base; unmatched junction nucleotides: 6. Germline CDR1 is DFQATT and CDR2 is SNEGSKA (reference sequence). The CDR3 length is 15 residues. The sample here was PBMCs, mostly from graft donor cells, taken 360 days after TCRalphabeta/CD19-depleted stem cell transplant. The clonotype comes from a boy in the first two years of life who had a stem cell transplant for acute myeloid leukemia, so the T cells may come from the graft donor. The rearrangement joins TRBV20-1 to TRBJ2-3; 8 nucleotides align to TRBD1. The CDR3 sequence: CSASDRGIGTDTQYF. The CDR3 DNA reads as TGCAGTGCTAGCGACAGGGGTATCGGCACAGATACGCAGTATTTT.